The 32 T cell receptor beta chains presented below share a single source sample, sequenced in a study of blood T cell repertoires in COVID-19 (dated by TCRdb to about 2020). The library was obtained by the immunoSEQ multiplex PCR assay. TCRdb provides this immuneACCESS table in a form limited to in-frame rearrangements. Some clones are lacking; in checked studies, under half of them reflect an unresolved V gene, and why the rest are absent is not known. Across this sample there are 150,000 to 200,000 clones, with over 75% seen only once. The biggest ten clones account for about 6.6% of the sample. Sequencing was done on a sample of PBMCs or T cells enriched from blood (not recorded which). The receptors come from a woman in her fifties or sixties who had recovered from COVID-19.

The J gene is TRBJ2-3, the V gene TRBV6-1, with D perhaps matching TRBD2 (6 bases). CDR1 is MNHNS and CDR2 is SASEGT in the germline V gene. The CDR3 sequence is 16 residues long. V was trimmed by 2 bases and J by 3 bases, leaving 15 bases between them. The DNA for the CDR3 is TGTGCCAGCAGTGAATTAGGAGGGGCTGGGACAGATACGCAGTATTTT. The encoded protein is CASSELGGAGTDTQYF.

The V and J genes are TRBV6-5 and TRBJ1-1; TRBD1 matches 10 bases. Germline V gene data show CDR1 as MNHEY and CDR2 as SVGAGI. The CDR3 runs 14 residues. The ends lost 2 bases at V and 6 bases at J; junction bases unmatched: 3. The CDR3 sequence: CASSYTGQGAEAFF. The CDR3 DNA is TGTGCCAGCAGTTACACTGGACAGGGGGCTGAAGCTTTCTTT.

The chain combines TRBV14 with TRBJ2-1, with D possibly matching TRBD1 (6 bases). Trimming removed 4 bases from V and 2 bases from J, with 15 bases in between. The CDR3 is 16 amino acids. CDR1 SGHDN and CDR2 FVKESK come from the germline V gene. In nucleotides, the CDR3 is TGTGCCAGCAGCCTGGGTGGGGGCACGCCCTACAATGAGCAGTTCTTC. Translating gives CASSLGGGTPYNEQFF.

CDR3 sequence reads: CASRQRGSYNEQFF. The DNA for the CDR3 is TGTGCCAGCAGACAGCGGGGGTCCTACAATGAGCAGTTCTTC. The chain recombines TRBV7-2 with TRBJ2-1; TRBD2 aligns across 8 bases. Trimming cost V 6 bases and J 1 base; bases outside gene matches: 2. The CDR3 runs to 14 residues. Per the germline V gene, CDR1 is SGHTA and CDR2 is FQGNSA. The complete variable domain, with remaining parts taken from reference TRBV7-2 and TRBJ2-1, reads GAGVSQSPSNKVTEKGKDVELRCDPISGHTALYWYRQSLGQGLEFLIYFQGNSAPDKSGLPSDRFSAERTGGSVSTLTIQRTQQEDSAVYLCASRQRGSYNEQFFGPGTRLTVL.

This clone came up once. The rearrangement uses TRBV6-4 and TRBJ1-5; 10 nucleotides agree with TRBD1. Germline loops: CDR1 MRHNA, CDR2 SNTAGT. This CDR3 has 14 amino acids. The V gene end was trimmed by 4 bases and the J gene end by 5 bases; junction bases not matched to a gene: 2. The CDR3 reads CASSGDRGYQPQHF. CDR3 bases: TGTGCCAGCAGTGGGGACAGGGGTTATCAGCCCCAGCATTTT.

This clone was counted only a few times. This chain connects TRBV5-1 to TRBJ2-2; 8 bases map to TRBD1. This CDR3 is built from 16 residues. Germline assignment: CDR1 SGHRS and CDR2 YFSETQ. V was pared by 3 bases and J by 1 base, with 5 bases of the junction left unmatched. As DNA, the CDR3 is TGCGCCAGCAGCTCTACAGGGGGTTTGAACACCGGGGAGCTGTTTTTT. Its translation: CASSSTGGLNTGELFF.

This chain links TRBV7-8 with TRBJ2-1; 9 bases agree with TRBD1. V shed 3 bases and J 4 bases; nucleotides not matched to a gene: 4. CDR1 is SGHVS, CDR2 FQNEAQ, per germline. The CDR3 is made up of 15 amino acids. The CDR3 region is CASSFGQGWYNEQFF. For the CDR3, the DNA is TGTGCCAGCAGCTTTGGACAGGGGTGGTACAATGAGCAGTTCTTC.

The gene calls are TRBV11-3 and TRBJ2-1, with TRBD2 matching 8 bases. The CDR3 consists of 16 residues. Germline V CDR1 and CDR2: SGHNT, YENEEA. The V segment lost 5 bases and the J segment 2 bases; nucleotides outside the gene matches: 8. CDR3 region: CASSPNVGLAYNEQFF. CDR3 nucleotides: TGTGCCAGCAGCCCAAACGTGGGACTAGCCTACAATGAGCAGTTCTTC.

The chain is built from TRBV18 and TRBJ1-5, with D hard to call. There are 17 residues in the CDR3. Trimming shortened V by 3 bases and J by 5 bases, and 20 bases separated the two germline ends. Germline lookup yields CDR1 KGHSH and CDR2 LQKENI. The CDR3 coding sequence is TGTGCCAGCTCACCTGGTCCCCCCAGCGGGATAGATCAGCCCCAGCATTTT. It encodes CASSPGPPSGIDQPQHF.

This clone showed up just a few times. The V call is TRBV19, the J call TRBJ1-5; TRBD1 matches at 11 bases. V trimming: 6 bases; J trimming: 0 bases; junction bases outside the gene matches: 13. CDR1 and CDR2 from the germline V gene are LNHDA and SQIVND (reference sequence). CDR3 size: 19 residues. CDR3 protein: CASRARGGTGGDSNQPQHF. CDR3 sequence (DNA): TGTGCCAGTAGGGCTCGTGGCGGGACAGGGGGAGATAGCAATCAGCCCCAGCATTTT. Full variable domain (remainder filled in from reference TRBV19 and TRBJ1-5): DGGITQSPKYLFRKEGQNVTLSCEQNLNHDAMYWYRQDPGQGLRLIYYSQIVNDFQKGDIAEGYSVSREKKESFPLTVTSAQKNPTAFYLCASRARGGTGGDSNQPQHFGDGTRLSIL.

The chain links TRBV5-1 to TRBJ2-2, with D tentatively TRBD2 (7 bases). V was clipped by 2 bases and J by 2 bases, with 13 bases between them. This CDR3 is built from 16 residues. Germline values: CDR1 SGHRS, CDR2 YFSETQ. The CDR3 DNA is TGCGCCAGCAGCTTTTCCCGGGGGGCCAACACCGGGGAGCTGTTTTTT. This translates into CASSFSRGANTGELFF. The whole variable domain, filled in from reference TRBV5-1 and TRBJ2-2, reads KAGVTQTPRYLIKTRGQQVTLSCSPISGHRSVSWYQQTPGQGLQFLFEYFSETQRNKGNFPGRFSGRQFSNSRSEMNVSTLELGDSALYLCASSFSRGANTGELFFGEGSRLTVL.

V is TRBV3-1 (or the pseudogene TRBV3-2) and J is TRBJ2-5; tentatively, D is TRBD2 (7 bases). From germline, CDR1 is LGHDT and CDR2 YNNKEL (reference sequence). The V and J ends lost 8 bases and 2 bases respectively, with 21 bases between them. CDR3 length equals 16 residues. CDR3 sequence: CASLIRGGQEQETQYF. For the CDR3, the DNA is TGTGCCAGCCTAATCCGCGGGGGCCAGGAACAAGAGACCCAGTACTTC.

This chain links TRBV11-3 with TRBJ2-1, with 10 bases identical to TRBD2. Per the germline V gene, CDR1 is SGHNT and CDR2 is YENEEA. V lost 2 bases and J lost 0; bases outside the gene matches: 4. The CDR3 has 17 amino acids. For the CDR3, the DNA is TGTGCCAGCAGCTTAAGTAGCGGGGGGCACTCCTACAATGAGCAGTTCTTC. This encodes CASSLSSGGHSYNEQFF.

The V gene is TRBV24-1, the J gene TRBJ2-7, with D possibly being TRBD1 (6 bases). The germline V and J ends were trimmed by 3 bases and 2 bases, with 16 bases remaining between them. The germline gives CDR1 KGHDR, CDR2 SFDVKD. The CDR3 covers 16 residues. The CDR3 DNA reads TGTGCCACCAGTGATGGCTTCGGGACATGGGCCTACGAGCAGTACTTC. Its protein is CATSDGFGTWAYEQYF.

The rearrangement uses TRBV10-3 and TRBJ1-6; 10 nucleotides agree with TRBD1. The CDR3 contains 18 residues. V was pared by 0 bases and J by 7 bases, with 9 bases of the junction left unmatched. Germline lookup yields CDR1 ENHRY and CDR2 SYGVKD. The CDR3 spells CAISESVTVTGGNSPLHF. DNA of the CDR3: TGTGCCATCAGTGAGTCGGTAACCGTGACAGGGGGCAATTCACCCCTCCACTTT.

CDR3 sequence reads: CASSPVLTAGEAFF. CDR3 nucleotide sequence: TGTGCCAGCTCACCTGTTTTAACAGCCGGTGAAGCTTTCTTT. The J gene is TRBJ1-1, the V gene TRBV18; D unresolved. The CDR3 sequence is 14 residues long. Trimming stripped 3 bases from V and 7 bases from J, with 15 bases between. Germline V lookup: CDR1 KGHSH, CDR2 LQKENI.

The rearrangement links TRBV30 to TRBJ2-6; 8 bases fit TRBD1. Trimming cost V 3 bases and J 3 bases; bases outside gene matches: 10. Germline loops: CDR1 GTSNPN, CDR2 SVGIG (reference sequence). This CDR3 region has 17 residues. DNA of the CDR3: TGTGCCTGGAGCCGGACAGGGAGGAAAGGTGGGGCCAACGTCCTGACTTTC. Translation: CAWSRTGRKGGANVLTF.

The chain recombines TRBV2 with TRBJ2-5; D may be TRBD1 (5 bases). Germline assignment: CDR1 SNHLY and CDR2 FYNNEI. Trimming took off 1 base at V and 5 bases at J, with 11 bases between the two ends. The CDR3 has 14 residues. Here the CDR3 reads CASSEGKGRETQYF. CDR3 coding DNA: TGTGCCAGCAGTGAAGGAAAGGGGCGGGAGACCCAGTACTTC.

There are a few counts of this clone. V usage is TRBV7-9 and J usage is TRBJ1-5; D remains unclear. This CDR3 is built from 15 residues. CDR1 is SEHNR and CDR2 is FQNEAQ in the germline V gene (reference sequence). The germline V and J ends were trimmed by 5 bases and 3 bases, with 14 bases remaining between them. CDR3 nucleotides: TGTGCCAGCAGCCCCGAGGGAGGGATCAATCAGCCCCAGCATTTT. The encoded protein is CASSPEGGINQPQHF.

The chain is built from TRBV7-2 and TRBJ2-4; D is possibly TRBD1 (6 bases). Germline V gene lookup returns CDR1 SGHTA and CDR2 FQGNSA. V lost 5 bases and J 0 bases, leaving 11 bases between the germline ends. This CDR3 spans 15 amino acids. CDR3 nucleotides: TGTGCCAGCAGCCTAGAGGGGGTAGCCAAAAACATTCAGTACTTC. Amino acids: CASSLEGVAKNIQYF. The full variable domain, rest sourced from reference TRBV7-2 and TRBJ2-4, is GAGVSQSPSNKVTEKGKDVELRCDPISGHTALYWYRQSLGQGLEFLIYFQGNSAPDKSGLPSDRFSAERTGGSVSTLTIQRTQQEDSAVYLCASSLEGVAKNIQYFGAGTRLSVL.

J is TRBJ1-4 and V is TRBV14; the match to TRBD1 covers 7 bases. The CDR3 covers 17 residues. Germline values: CDR1 SGHDN, CDR2 FVKESK. Trimming at V came to 0 bases and at J to 3 bases, leaving 7 bases not matched to a gene. CDR3 sequence (DNA): TGTGCCAGCAGCCAAGACCCTGACAGGGTTTCTAATGAAAAACTGTTTTTT. This encodes CASSQDPDRVSNEKLFF.

The chain has TRBV21-1 and TRBJ2-3; the table's D call TRBD2 went unverified against the DNA. TRBV21-1 is a listed pseudogene. This CDR3 has 23 residues. CDR3 sequence: CASSKESVNGLAGGDTSTDTQYF. In DNA form, the CDR3 reads TGTGCCAGCAGCAAAGAATCAGTAAACGGACTAGCGGGGGGGGATACCAGCACAGATACGCAGTATTTT.

The chain carries TRBV6-5 and TRBJ2-5; D is undetermined. Germline CDR1 is MNHEY and CDR2 is SVGAGI. Trimming removed 5 bases from V and 13 bases from J, with 20 bases in between. This CDR3 has 13 residues. The CDR3 spells CASSRIGDRESYF. The CDR3 bases are TGTGCCAGCAGTCGTATCGGAGACCGAGAATCGTACTTC.

V and J are TRBV6-1 and TRBJ2-7, with a weak D call TRBD1 (5 bases). The CDR3 is 14 amino acids. Germline CDR1 reads MNHNS; CDR2 reads SASEGT. V was trimmed by 3 bases and J by 4 bases, leaving 13 bases between them. CDR3 protein: CASSESGPSYEQYF. In DNA form, the CDR3 reads TGTGCCAGCAGTGAGTCAGGGCCCTCATACGAGCAGTACTTC.

The CDR3 protein is CASSSTLTGRGNQPQHF. As DNA, the CDR3 is TGTGCCAGCAGTTCCACCTTAACAGGGAGGGGCAATCAGCCCCAGCATTTT. The genes are TRBV7-2 and TRBJ1-5; possible D gene TRBD1, 6 bases. Trimming took 6 bases from V and 2 from J, leaving 20 bases between them. Germline CDR1 is SGHTA and CDR2 is FQGNSA. This CDR3 spans 17 amino acids.

This clone was detected only a few times. V usage is TRBV5-1 and J usage is TRBJ1-2, with a tentative D call TRBD1 (5 bases). V was cut by 2 bases and J by 8 bases, with 16 bases left in between. Per germline, CDR1 SGHRS and CDR2 YFSETQ. The CDR3 is made up of 14 amino acids. CDR3: CASSFGGREKGYTF. The DNA for the CDR3 is TGCGCCAGCAGCTTCGGCGGCAGGGAAAAGGGCTACACCTTC. Full variable domain (remainder filled in from reference TRBV5-1 and TRBJ1-2): KAGVTQTPRYLIKTRGQQVTLSCSPISGHRSVSWYQQTPGQGLQFLFEYFSETQRNKGNFPGRFSGRQFSNSRSEMNVSTLELGDSALYLCASSFGGREKGYTFGSGTRLTVV.

This chain uses TRBV7-2 with TRBJ2-7, with a possible D match to TRBD2 (5 bases). The CDR3 consists of 15 residues. The germline V gene has CDR1 SGHTA and CDR2 FQGNSA. With 1 base removed from V and 0 bases from J, the gap between germline ends came to 10 bases. Here the CDR3 reads CASSLEEGSSYEQYF. DNA of the CDR3: TGTGCCAGCAGCTTAGAAGAGGGAAGCTCCTACGAGCAGTACTTC.

CDR3 coding DNA: TGTGCCAGCAGCGTAGTGGGGCAGACATTTGAGCAGTTCTTC. Its translation: CASSVVGQTFEQFF. The gene calls are TRBV9 and TRBJ2-1; tentatively, D is TRBD1 (5 bases). Trimming took off 0 bases at V and 9 bases at J, with 13 bases between the two ends. This CDR3 region has 14 residues. Germline lookup yields CDR1 SGDLS and CDR2 YYNGEE.

Here the CDR3 reads CASTSGSGRNEQFF. The CDR3 DNA reads as TGTGCCAGCACGTCAGGGTCAGGGCGGAATGAGCAGTTCTTC. This chain links TRBV11-3 with TRBJ2-1, with D perhaps matching TRBD1 (5 bases). The V end lost 7 bases, the J end lost 7 bases, and 17 bases lay between the germline ends. There are 14 residues in the CDR3. From germline, CDR1 is SGHNT and CDR2 YENEEA. The whole variable domain, remainder taken from reference TRBV11-3 and TRBJ2-1, is EAGVVQSPRYKIIEKKQPVAFWCNPISGHNTLYWYLQNLGQGPELLIRYENEEAVDDSQLPKDRFSAERLKGVDSTLKIQPAELGDSAVYLCASTSGSGRNEQFFGPGTRLTVL.

V gene TRBV7-2 combines with J gene TRBJ2-7; D perhaps matches TRBD2 (6 bases). Germline CDR1 and CDR2: SGHTA and FQGNSA. This CDR3 comprises 12 residues. V lost 8 bases and J lost 1, with 9 bases in between. This CDR3 reads CASGTGSYEQYF. CDR3 DNA sequence: TGTGCCAGCGGGACTGGGTCCTACGAGCAGTACTTC.

The chain links TRBV6-5 to TRBJ1-1, with D possibly matching TRBD1 (6 bases). CDR3 size: 14 residues. The V gene lost 4 bases and the J gene lost 0 bases, with 9 bases spanning the gap. Per germline, CDR1 MNHEY and CDR2 SVGAGI. The CDR3 nucleotides are TGTGCCAGCAGTTGGACAGAAGTGAACACTGAAGCTTTCTTT. Translating gives CASSWTEVNTEAFF.

The chain joins TRBV25-1 to TRBJ1-3, with TRBD1 matching 10 bases. The CDR3 has 16 amino acids. The J segment lost 0 bases and the V segment lost 5 bases, leaving 4 bases of the junction unmatched. CDR1 is MGHDK and CDR2 is SYGVNS in the germline V gene. CDR3 sequence (DNA): TGTGCCAGCAGTCTGGGGACAGGGGTCTCTGGAAACACCATATATTTT. Translated, it gives CASSLGTGVSGNTIYF.